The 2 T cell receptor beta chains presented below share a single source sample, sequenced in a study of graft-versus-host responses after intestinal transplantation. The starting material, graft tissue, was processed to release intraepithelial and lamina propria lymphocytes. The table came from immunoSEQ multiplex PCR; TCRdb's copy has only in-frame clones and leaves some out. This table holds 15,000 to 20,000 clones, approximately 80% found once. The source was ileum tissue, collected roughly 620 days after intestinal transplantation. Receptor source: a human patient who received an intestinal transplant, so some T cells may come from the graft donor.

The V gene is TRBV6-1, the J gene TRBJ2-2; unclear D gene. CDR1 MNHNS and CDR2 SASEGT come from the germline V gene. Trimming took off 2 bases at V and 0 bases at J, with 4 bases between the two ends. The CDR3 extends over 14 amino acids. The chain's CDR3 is CASSEQPNTGELFF. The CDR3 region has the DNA TGTGCCAGCAGTGAACAACCGAACACCGGGGAGCTGTTTTTT.

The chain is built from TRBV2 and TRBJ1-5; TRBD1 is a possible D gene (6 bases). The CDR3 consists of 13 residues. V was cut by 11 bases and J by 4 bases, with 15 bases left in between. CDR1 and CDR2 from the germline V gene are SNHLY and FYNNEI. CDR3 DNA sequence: TGTGCCGGGAGGGGGGGGTTTAATCAGCCCCAGCATTTT. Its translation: CAGRGGFNQPQHF.